These 16 T cell receptor beta chains came from one sample sequenced in a study of beta chain features in type 1 diabetes (dated by TCRdb to the late 2010s). The library came from the immunoSEQ multiplex PCR assay. All of the isolated RNA was reverse transcribed with the High Capacity cDNA Reverse Transcription Kit, so expressed TCRB transcripts were sequenced. As stored in TCRdb, this immuneACCESS dataset retains in-frame rearrangements with V and J assigned. A fraction of the clones does not appear; measured against another copy, unresolved V genes explain less than half of the discrepancy, and the remainder lacks a known reason. Counted in this sample were 310,000 or so clones; around 10% of them appeared once. 0.015% to 0.02% of the sample is in the top ten clones. Sample: naive CD4+ T cells from blood. The meaning of the sample's cell subset or site label: true naive CD4+ T cells. These receptors came from a woman aged 25 to 39 in good health.

The chain employs TRBV7-3 and TRBJ1-3; TRBD1 is a possible D gene (5 bases). Germline V CDR1 and CDR2: SGHTA, FQGTGA. The CDR3 has 14 residues. Trimming removed 4 bases from V and 1 base from J, with 8 bases in between. This chain's CDR3 is CASSSQGSGNTIYF. The CDR3 DNA reads as TGTGCCAGCAGCTCGCAGGGATCTGGAAACACCATATATTTT.

The chain links TRBV4-3 to TRBJ1-2; the D gene is possibly TRBD1 (6 bases). The CDR3 spans 16 residues. The V gene's germline CDR1 is LGHNA and CDR2 YSLEER. Trimming removed 3 bases from V and 10 bases from J, with 24 bases in between. CDR3 nucleotide sequence: TGCGCCAGCAGCCAGGATATTACTCTGCTGACAGGAGCCTACACCTTC. Protein sequence: CASSQDITLLTGAYTF.

Only a few counts were recorded for this clone. V and J are TRBV14 and TRBJ1-1; 7 bases are a match to TRBD1. Germline V CDR1 and CDR2: SGHDN, FVKESK. The CDR3 is made up of 13 amino acids. Trimming at V came to 4 bases and at J to 11 bases, leaving 10 bases not matched to a gene. This CDR3 is CASSLSTGLGAFF. The CDR3 DNA follows: TGTGCCAGCAGCCTTTCGACAGGGCTTGGGGCTTTCTTT.

The chain is built from TRBV5-4 and TRBJ2-1; D may be TRBD1 (5 bases). The CDR3 length is 12 residues. Trimming stripped 0 bases from V and 7 bases from J, with 5 bases between. Germline V gene data show CDR1 as SGHNT and CDR2 as YYREEE (reference sequence). The CDR3 bases are TGTGCCAGCAGCTTGGGACAGAATGAGCAGTTCTTC. Residues: CASSLGQNEQFF.

The V and J genes are TRBV7-9 and TRBJ2-7; 9 bases are shared with TRBD2. Germline V CDR1 and CDR2: SEHNR, FQNEAQ (reference sequence). After removal of 5 bases from V and 1 base from J, the junction contained 6 bases not matched to a gene. The CDR3 has 15 amino acids. The chain's CDR3 is CASSRPTSGSYEQYF. The CDR3 DNA reads TGTGCCAGCAGCCGACCGACTAGCGGTTCCTACGAGCAGTACTTC.

A few counts support this clone. The chain uses TRBV30 and TRBJ1-3; D gene uncertain. The CDR3 sequence is 11 residues long. Germline V lookup: CDR1 GTSNPN, CDR2 SVGIG (reference sequence). V lost 5 bases to trimming and J lost 8 bases, with 10 bases between them. CDR3 bases: TGTGCCTGGGAGAGGGCGGACACCATATATTTT. Its translation: CAWERADTIYF.

This rearrangement joins TRBV27 to TRBJ2-6; no definite D call. Germline V gives CDR1 MNHEY, CDR2 SMNVEV (reference sequence). Deletions cut 6 bases from V and 0 bases from J, with 12 bases between. This CDR3 has 16 residues. The DNA for the CDR3 is TGTGCCAGCAGCCGCCTCTCAGTCTCTGGGGCCAACGTCCTGACTTTC. It codes for CASSRLSVSGANVLTF.

The table lists this clone with a few counts. This chain uses TRBV7-2 with TRBJ2-7; a weak D match, TRBD2 (5 bases). V shed 7 bases and J shed 5 bases, with 15 bases lying between them. The CDR3 has 13 residues. Germline V gives CDR1 SGHTA, CDR2 FQGNSA. The CDR3 here is CASTDRVRDEQYF. CDR3 DNA: TGTGCCAGCACCGACCGCGTGCGGGACGAGCAGTACTTC.

This clone was observed a handful of times. The chain couples TRBV30 to TRBJ1-5; D perhaps matches TRBD1 (6 bases). CDR1 is GTSNPN and CDR2 is SVGIG in the germline V gene (reference sequence). V lost 1 base and J 11 bases, leaving 12 bases between the germline ends. This CDR3 has 12 amino acids. DNA for the CDR3: TGTGCCTGGAGTGGGGAGGGGGGCGCCCAGCATTTT. It specifies CAWSGEGGAQHF. Full variable domain (missing parts from reference TRBV30 and TRBJ1-5): SQTIHQWPATLVQPVGSPLSLECTVEGTSNPNLYWYRQAAGRGLQLLFYSVGIGQISSEVPQNLSASRPQDRQFILSSKKLLLSDSGFYLCAWSGEGGAQHFGDGTRLSIL.

V and J are TRBV18 and TRBJ2-1; 10 bases align to TRBD2. The ends lost 3 bases at V and 9 bases at J; junction bases unmatched: 14. CDR1 is KGHSH, CDR2 LQKENI, per germline. The CDR3 is 17 amino acids. DNA of the CDR3: TGTGCCAGCTCACCTCAACTACACGAGCGGGAGGGCAGTGAGCAGTTCTTC. Translation: CASSPQLHEREGSEQFF.

This chain links TRBV4-3 with TRBJ2-3; TRBD1 matches 9 bases. The CDR3 loop spans 16 amino acids. Trimming took 0 bases from V and 5 from J; bases not matched to a gene: 6. The germline gives CDR1 LGHNA, CDR2 YSLEER. DNA of the CDR3: TGCGCCAGCAGCCAAGATCACAGGGGGCTTGGAGATACGCAGTATTTT. It specifies CASSQDHRGLGDTQYF.

This clone occurred a few times. The V and J genes are TRBV7-9 and TRBJ1-2; 7 bases fit TRBD1. The CDR3 has 13 residues. Germline loops: CDR1 SEHNR, CDR2 FQNEAQ (reference sequence). With V trimmed by 11 bases and J by 4 bases, 10 bases remained unmatched. The CDR3 reads CAGSADRPYGYTF. The CDR3 DNA follows: TGTGCCGGTTCGGCGGACAGGCCCTATGGCTACACCTTC.

The gene calls are TRBV4-2 and TRBJ2-1; 11 bases fit TRBD2. The germline CDR1 and CDR2 sequences are LGHNA and YNFKEQ. This CDR3 is built from 16 residues. With 1 base clipped from V and 3 bases from J, the junction kept 2 bases outside the gene matches. CDR3 DNA sequence: TGTGCCAGCAGCCAAGGGGGGACTAGCGGCTACAATGAGCAGTTCTTC. As protein: CASSQGGTSGYNEQFF.

This clone has more than one count but fewer than ten. V usage is TRBV5-6 and J usage is TRBJ1-5; possible D gene TRBD1, 6 bases. Germline loops: CDR1 SGHDT, CDR2 YYEEEE. V was trimmed by 0 bases and J by 4 bases, leaving 11 bases between them. This CDR3 contains 15 residues. The CDR3 DNA is TGTGCCAGCAGCTTGGGTGGGCAGGGGAATCAGCCCCAGCATTTT. Translated, it gives CASSLGGQGNQPQHF.

This clone was found a few times. The junction differs from germline at one of its ends, possibly a read error. V and J are TRBV7-7 and TRBJ2-5; D is unclear. The CDR3 length is 13 residues. Germline values: CDR1 SSHAT, CDR2 FNYEAQ (reference sequence). Here the CDR3 DNA reads TGTGCTAGCAGCCCACGAAACCGGGAGACCCAGTACTTC. This translates into CASSPRNRETQYF.

In this sample, this clone turned up a few times. The chain couples TRBV30 to TRBJ1-2, with 9 bases identical to TRBD1. V shed 3 bases, J shed 14 bases, and the junction held 13 bases outside the gene matches. Looked up from germline, CDR1 is GTSNPN and CDR2 is SVGIG (reference sequence). CDR3 length: 13 residues. The CDR3 loop reads CAWSSGTGTAYTF. The CDR3 region has the DNA TGTGCCTGGAGCTCCGGGACAGGGACCGCCTATACCTTC.